Listed below are T cell receptor beta chains from one sample, sequenced in a study of identical twins. TCRdb reanalysed the 5' RACE reads using MiXCR and keeps one entry per CDR3 protein. The sample holds around 960,000 distinct CDR3 sequences, 9% to 15% seen once. The same data also contributed to another study, on yellow fever vaccine responses in identical twins.

The sequenced sample was PBMCs. Receptor source: a woman in her late teens or twenties in good health. CDR3s include the opening cysteine and the closing phenylalanine or tryptophan. The D gene is left open where the match is weak. A clone size is listed for some rows: how often the clone was seen (once, few, many), or a class if it is expanded.

>many|TRBV3-1|NA|TRBJ2-1
TGTGCCAGCAGCCCTAGCGAGTACAATGAGCAGTTCTTC
CASSPSEYNEQFF
>NA|TRBV6-1|TRBD2|TRBJ2-2
TGTGCCAGCGGCAAAGGAACTAGCGGGCTGACCGGGGAGCTGTTTTTT
CASGKGTSGLTGELFF
>few|TRBV2|TRBD1|TRBJ2-1
TGTGCCAGCAGGTCCGGGACAGGGCTCGGCAATGAGCAGTTCTTC
CASRSGTGLGNEQFF
>NA|TRBV29-1|NA|TRBJ2-1
TGCAGCGTACAAACGCTAGGTGAGCAGTTCTTC
CSVQTLGEQFF
>few|TRBV2|TRBD2|TRBJ2-1
TGTGCCAGCAGTGTTCAAGGAGCGGGGGGCTTCTACAATGAGCAGTTCTTC
CASSVQGAGGFYNEQFF
>many|TRBV6-5|NA|TRBJ2-2
TGTGCCAGTTCCTACAGCGGCACCGGGGAGCTGTTTTTT
CASSYSGTGELFF
>NA|TRBV9|NA|TRBJ2-1
TGTGCCAGCAGCTCCTTATATTACAATGAGCAGTTCTTC
CASSSLYYNEQFF
>NA|TRBV3-1|NA|TRBJ1-5
TGTGCCAGCAGCCCGAGTTATAGCAATCAGCCCCAGCATTTT
CASSPSYSNQPQHF
>NA|TRBV20-1|TRBD2|TRBJ2-1
TGCAGTGCCACTCCGGGACTAGCGGGAAGCAGCTTCTACAATGAGCAGTTCTTC
CSATPGLAGSSFYNEQFF
>many|TRBV27|TRBD2|TRBJ2-3
TGTGCCAGCAGCCTTAGCGGGGGAAGCACAGATACGCAGTATTTT
CASSLSGGSTDTQYF
>NA|TRBV12-3/TRBV12-4|TRBD1|TRBJ1-1
TGTGCCAGCACACCCGGACAGGTGGGCACTGAAGCTTTCTTT
CASTPGQVGTEAFF
>few|TRBV5-6|TRBD2|TRBJ2-7
TGTGCCAGCAGCGTGACTAGCGGTTACGAGCAGTACTTC
CASSVTSGYEQYF
>few|TRBV2|NA|TRBJ2-3
TGTGCCAGCAGTGTCGCGGTGGGCACAGATACGCAGTATTTT
CASSVAVGTDTQYF
>few|TRBV2|NA|TRBJ2-1
TGTGCCAGCAGGGCTGGGGGCTATGAGCAGTTCTTC
CASRAGGYEQFF
>few|TRBV6-5|TRBD2|TRBJ2-7
TGTGCCAGCAGTTACGGGCGGGAGGCCTACGAGCAGTACTTC
CASSYGREAYEQYF
>NA|TRBV5-1|TRBD1|TRBJ1-1
TGCGCCAGCAGCACGGGACAGGCGAACACTGAAGCTTTCTTT
CASSTGQANTEAFF
>few|TRBV6-5|TRBD2|TRBJ2-5
TGTGCCAGCAGTTACTCGACAACTAGCGGGAGTCTGAGAGAGACCCAGTACTTC
CASSYSTTSGSLRETQYF
>few|TRBV18|NA|TRBJ1-1
TGTGCCAGCTCACCAAATTCCTTTATGAACACTGAAGCTTTCTTT
CASSPNSFMNTEAFF
>NA|TRBV29-1|TRBD1|TRBJ2-3
TGCAGCGCCAAAACCGGGACAGGGGGCCCAGATACGCAGTATTTT
CSAKTGTGGPDTQYF
>NA|TRBV6-5|TRBD1|TRBJ2-5
TGTGCCAGCAGTTACTATGGGACAGGGGGCCGGGGGCAAGAGACCCAGTACTTC
CASSYYGTGGRGQETQYF
>few|TRBV20-1|NA|TRBJ2-5
TGCAGTGCTGGCACTGAGACCCAGTACTTC
CSAGTETQYF
>NA|TRBV7-9|NA|TRBJ1-1
TGTGCCAGCAGCTTAGTACACCAGAACATTGAAGCTTTCTTT
CASSLVHQNIEAFF
>many|TRBV20-1|NA|TRBJ2-1
TGCAGTGCTATTTGGGGGTTTGGCGATGAGCAGTTCTTC
CSAIWGFGDEQFF